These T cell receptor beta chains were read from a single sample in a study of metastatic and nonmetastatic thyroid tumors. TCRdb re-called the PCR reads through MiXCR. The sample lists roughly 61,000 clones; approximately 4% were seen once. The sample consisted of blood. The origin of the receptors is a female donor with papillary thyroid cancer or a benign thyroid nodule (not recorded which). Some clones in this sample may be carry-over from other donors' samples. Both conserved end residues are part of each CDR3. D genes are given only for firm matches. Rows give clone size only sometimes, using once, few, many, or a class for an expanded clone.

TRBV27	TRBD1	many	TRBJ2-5	TGTGCCAGCAGTTTGTTCCCGGGACAGGCCAACCAAGAGACCCAGTACTTC	CASSLFPGQANQETQYF
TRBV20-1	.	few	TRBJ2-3	TGCAGTGCTAGAACGGGAATAGTCCGCACAGATACGCAGTATTTT	CSARTGIVRTDTQYF
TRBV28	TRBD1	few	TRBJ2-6	TGTGCCAGCCACAACTCCGGGACAGGGGGCGGTGGCTCTGGGGCCAACGTCCTGACTTTC	CASHNSGTGGGGSGANVLTF
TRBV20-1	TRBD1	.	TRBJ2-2	TGCAGTCCCGTCCCAGACCGGACAGGGACCAGGGAGCTGTTTTTT	CSPVPDRTGTRELFF
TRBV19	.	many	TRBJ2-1	TGTGCCAGTAGTATAGAGGTGGGTCGCTCTTTCGATGAGCAGTTCTTC	CASSIEVGRSFDEQFF
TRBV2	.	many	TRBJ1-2	TGTGCCAGCAGGCAGGGCTCCGGTGGCTATGGCTACACCTTC	CASRQGSGGYGYTF
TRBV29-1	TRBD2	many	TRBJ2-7	TGCAGCGTCATAACTAGCGGGCGCTCCTACGAGCAGTACTTC	CSVITSGRSYEQYF
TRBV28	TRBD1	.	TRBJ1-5	TGTGCCAGCAGTCCCCGGGACAGGGGGGGCAATCAGCCCCAGCATTTT	CASSPRDRGGNQPQHF
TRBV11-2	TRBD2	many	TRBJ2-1	TGTGCCAGCAGCTTAGGGACTAGCGGGGGATACAATGAGCAGTTCTTC	CASSLGTSGGYNEQFF
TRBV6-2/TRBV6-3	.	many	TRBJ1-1	TGTGCCAGCAGTGACGGACTGAACACTGAAGCTTTCTTT	CASSDGLNTEAFF
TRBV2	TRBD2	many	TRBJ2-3	TGTGCCAGCACCGGCGGGACTACCACAGATACGCAGTATTTT	CASTGGTTTDTQYF
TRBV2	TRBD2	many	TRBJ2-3	TGTGCCAGCAGGAGACTAGCGGATACAGATACGCAGTATTTT	CASRRLADTDTQYF
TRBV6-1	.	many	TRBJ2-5	TGTGCCAGCAGTCGGGGCGGCCAAGAGACCCAGTACTTC	CASSRGGQETQYF
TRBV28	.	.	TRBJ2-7	TGTGCCAGCAGTTTCGGCGGCTCCTACGAGCAGTACTTC	CASSFGGSYEQYF
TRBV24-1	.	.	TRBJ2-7	TGTGCCACCAGTGAATCTGGCAGGTCCTACGAGCAGTACTTC	CATSESGRSYEQYF
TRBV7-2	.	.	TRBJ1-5	TGTGCCAGCAGCTTAGCCGGGGGTAGCAATCAGCCCCAGCATTTT	CASSLAGGSNQPQHF
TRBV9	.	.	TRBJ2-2	TGTGCCAGTAGTCCTAACACCGGGGATCTGTTTTTT	CASSPNTGDLFF
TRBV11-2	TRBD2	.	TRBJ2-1	TGTGCCAGTAGCGCCCTGAAGCGGGATCCGGGTGAGCAGCTCTTC	CASSALKRDPGEQLF
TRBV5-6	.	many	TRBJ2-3	TGTGCCAGCAGCTTACCCCCAAGGGGAGGACCCCGAGATACGCAGTATTTT	CASSLPPRGGPRDTQYF
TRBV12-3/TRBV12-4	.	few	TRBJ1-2	TGTGCCAGCAGTTCCCGCCCTGGTGATCGGACAGACGATAACTATGGCTACACCTTC	CASSSRPGDRTDDNYGYTF
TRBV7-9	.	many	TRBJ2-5	TGTGCCAGCAGCTTAGTTGGAGTCGGGAAGGGGACCCAGTACTTC	CASSLVGVGKGTQYF
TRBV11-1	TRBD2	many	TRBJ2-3	TGTGCCAGCAGCCGTTCAGCGGGGACTAGCACAGATACGCAGTATTTT	CASSRSAGTSTDTQYF
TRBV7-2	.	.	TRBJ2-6	TGTGCCAGCAGCCGACTTTCTGGGGCCAACGTCCTGACTTTC	CASSRLSGANVLTF
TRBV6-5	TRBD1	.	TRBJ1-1	TGTGCCAGCAGTTATTCATGGGACAGTGACATGAACACTGAAGCTTTCTTT	CASSYSWDSDMNTEAFF
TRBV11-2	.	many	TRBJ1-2	TGTGCCAGCAGCTCCCTCGGAACAGGGATCTATGGCTACACCTTC	CASSSLGTGIYGYTF
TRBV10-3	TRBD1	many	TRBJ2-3	TGTGCCATCAGTGAGCCGGGACAGGGTCCAGATACGCAGTATTTT	CAISEPGQGPDTQYF
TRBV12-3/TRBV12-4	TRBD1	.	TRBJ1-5	TGTGCCAGCAGTGATCATCGACAGGGGCAGCCCCAGCATTTT	CASSDHRQGQPQHF
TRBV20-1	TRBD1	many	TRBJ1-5	TGCAGTGCTTCGCAGGGGGCCCATAGCAATCAGCCCCAGCATTTT	CSASQGAHSNQPQHF
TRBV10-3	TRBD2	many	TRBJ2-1	TGTGCCATCAGTGAGTCACGCGGGAGGGCAGACAATGAGCAGTTCTTC	CAISESRGRADNEQFF
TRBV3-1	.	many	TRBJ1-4	TGTGCCAGCAGCCAAGATTTTAGGGGGGCGTCTGGAAAACTGTTTTTT	CASSQDFRGASGKLFF
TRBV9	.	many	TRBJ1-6	TGTGCCAGCAGCCCCCGGGGGGGGGGGCCTAATTCACCCCTCCACTTT	CASSPRGGGPNSPLHF
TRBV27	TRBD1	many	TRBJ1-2	TGTGCCAGCAGATTTACGGACAGGGAGGCTTATAACTATGGCTACACCTTC	CASRFTDREAYNYGYTF
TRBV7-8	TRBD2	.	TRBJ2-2	TGTGCCAGCAGCTATCTAGCGGGAGCCCAGCGCACCGGGGAGCTGTTTTTT	CASSYLAGAQRTGELFF
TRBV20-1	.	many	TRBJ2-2	TGCAGTGCTAGAGTAGGGGGAGTGGGGACCGGGGAGCTGTTTTTT	CSARVGGVGTGELFF
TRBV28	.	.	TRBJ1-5	TGTGCCAGCAGTTCGCCTGGCAGGGTGCTTGAACAGCCCCAGCATTTT	CASSSPGRVLEQPQHF
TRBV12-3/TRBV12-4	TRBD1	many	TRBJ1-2	TGTGCCAGCAGTTTAGGCGAGGGGGCCTATGGCTACACCTTC	CASSLGEGAYGYTF
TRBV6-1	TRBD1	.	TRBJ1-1	TGTGCCAGCAGAAAGCAGGGGGGAGCTTTCTTT	CASRKQGGAFF
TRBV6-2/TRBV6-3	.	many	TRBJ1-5	TGTGCCAGCACTCGTTCAGGGGCCGGCAATCAGCCCCAGCATTTT	CASTRSGAGNQPQHF
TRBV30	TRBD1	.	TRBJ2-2	TGTGCCTGGAGCCCCGGGACAGGTTGCGCCGGGGAGCTGTTTTTT	CAWSPGTGCAGELFF
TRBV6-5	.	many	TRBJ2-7	TGTGCCAGCAGTTACTATCCAGGGAGGGGGCTCGAGCAGTACTTC	CASSYYPGRGLEQYF
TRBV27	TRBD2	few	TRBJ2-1	TGTGCCAGCAGCCCGGGACTAGCGGGATGTGTCAATGAGCAGTTCTTC	CASSPGLAGCVNEQFF
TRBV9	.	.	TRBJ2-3	TGTGCCAGCAGCCAACCTCTATACTCTCCAAGCACAGATACGCAGTATTTT	CASSQPLYSPSTDTQYF
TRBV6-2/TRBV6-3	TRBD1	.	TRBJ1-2	TGTGCCAGCATCCCCCGTGTAGGGGGCAATACGTCTAACTATGGCTACACCTTC	CASIPRVGGNTSNYGYTF
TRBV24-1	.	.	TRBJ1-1	TGTGACACCAGTGACCGAAACCAGGAAGTAGCTTTCTTT	CDTSDRNQEVAFF
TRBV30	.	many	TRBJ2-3	TGTGCCTGCGATACCTCGGGCGGGCGACCCGGCCAATATTTT	CACDTSGGRPGQYF
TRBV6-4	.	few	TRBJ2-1	TGTGCCAGCAGTCCCAGTGGGGAGCACAATGAGCAGTTCTTC	CASSPSGEHNEQFF
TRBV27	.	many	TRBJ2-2	TGTGCCAGCACAGGGACGTGGAACACCGGGGAGCTGTTTTTT	CASTGTWNTGELFF
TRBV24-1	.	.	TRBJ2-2	TGTGCCACCAGTGAATTCGGGAACACCGGGGAGCTGTTTTTT	CATSEFGNTGELFF
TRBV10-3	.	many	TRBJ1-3	TGTGCCACCGTAGGTTCTGGAAACACCATATATTTT	CATVGSGNTIYF
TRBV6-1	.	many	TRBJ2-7	TGTGCCAGCAGTGAAGCCGTGGACTTCTCCTACGAGCAGTACTTC	CASSEAVDFSYEQYF
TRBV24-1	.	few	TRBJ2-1	TGTGCCACCAGTGATTGGACACCCAAGGAGCAGTTCTTC	CATSDWTPKEQFF
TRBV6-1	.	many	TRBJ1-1	TGTGCCAGCGGATACAGGACTGAAGCTTTCTTT	CASGYRTEAFF
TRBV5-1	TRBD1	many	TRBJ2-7	TGCGCCAGCAGCGCCGGGACAGACTTCTACGAGCAGTACTTC	CASSAGTDFYEQYF
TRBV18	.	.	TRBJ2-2	TGTGCCAGCTCACTTCAACAGGGCGGAAGATTCACCGGGGAGCTGTTTTTT	CASSLQQGGRFTGELFF